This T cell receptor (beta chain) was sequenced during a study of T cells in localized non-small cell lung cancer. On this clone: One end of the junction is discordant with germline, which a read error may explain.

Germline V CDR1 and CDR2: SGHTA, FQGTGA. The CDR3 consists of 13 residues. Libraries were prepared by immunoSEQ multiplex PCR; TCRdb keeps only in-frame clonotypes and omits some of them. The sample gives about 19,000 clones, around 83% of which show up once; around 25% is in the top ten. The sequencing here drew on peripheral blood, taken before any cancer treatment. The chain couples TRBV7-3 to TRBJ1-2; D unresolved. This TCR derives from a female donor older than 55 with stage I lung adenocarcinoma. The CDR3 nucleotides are TGTGCCAGCAGCCCCCATTTGGGTTCCCTTTTGGCCTTC. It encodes CASSPHLGSLLAF.